Presented here are 23 T cell receptor beta chains from one specimen sequenced in a study of technical replicates of blood from several donors. Some clones are missing from TCRdb's copy, which holds only in-frame ones; the method was immunoSEQ multiplex PCR. The sample carries 68,000 or so clones, about 97% recorded once. The sample comprised T cells isolated from PBMCs. The receptors come from a human donor in good health.

The V call is TRBV9, the J call TRBJ2-7; 11 nucleotides line up with TRBD2. J gave up 3 bases and V 3 bases, and 2 bases lay outside the gene matches. The CDR3 covers 14 residues. Germline values: CDR1 SGDLS, CDR2 YYNGEE. CDR3 sequence (DNA): TGTGCCAGCAGCGCCGGGACTAGCGGCTACGAGCAGTACTTC. Its protein product is CASSAGTSGYEQYF.

As concerns this clone: Other DNA sequences in this sample translate to the same CDR3. The V and J genes are TRBV27 and TRBJ2-1; D unclear. The CDR3 totals 13 residues. V was trimmed by 0 bases and J by 4 bases, leaving 4 bases between them. Germline lookup yields CDR1 MNHEY and CDR2 SMNVEV (reference sequence). CDR3: CASSLSRYNEQFF. The CDR3 bases are TGTGCCAGCAGTTTATCGCGGTACAATGAGCAGTTCTTC.

The chain carries TRBV15 and TRBJ1-3; 11 bases match TRBD1. Germline V gives CDR1 LNHNV, CDR2 YYDKDF (reference sequence). The junction had 4 bases not matched to a gene; V was cut back by 5 bases and J by 1 base. CDR3 size: 16 residues. The CDR3 DNA follows: TGTGCCACCAGCCTGGACAGGGGGCGGTCTGGAAACACCATATATTTT. Translated: CATSLDRGRSGNTIYF.

The rearrangement links TRBV6-1 to TRBJ2-2; D is possibly TRBD1 (5 bases). Trimming took 7 bases from V and 5 from J, leaving 11 bases between them. The CDR3 has 13 amino acids. Germline V gives CDR1 MNHNS, CDR2 SASEGT. The CDR3 sequence: CASTPRVTGELFF. The DNA of the CDR3 is TGTGCCAGCACCCCCAGGGTAACCGGGGAGCTGTTTTTT.

This rearrangement joins TRBV18 to TRBJ2-3; TRBD1 might be the D (5 bases). Germline loops: CDR1 KGHSH, CDR2 LQKENI. The CDR3 spans 14 residues. The germline V and J ends were trimmed by 10 bases and 5 bases, with 19 bases remaining between them. Here the CDR3 reads CANSVSGRGDTQYF. CDR3 in DNA: TGTGCCAACTCGGTATCTGGAAGGGGAGATACGCAGTATTTT.

V gene TRBV5-8 combines with J gene TRBJ1-5; D possibly corresponds to TRBD1 (5 bases). The CDR3 has 16 residues. With 0 bases removed from V and 7 bases from J, the gap between germline ends came to 17 bases. Germline V gene lookup returns CDR1 SGHTS and CDR2 YDEGEE. The CDR3 coding sequence is TGTGCCAGCAGCTTGGGGAGAGGAAGGGGAAACCAGCCCCAGCATTTT. Residues: CASSLGRGRGNQPQHF.

The chain carries TRBV7-7 and TRBJ2-5; TRBD2 matches 15 bases. The junction had 2 bases not matched to a gene; V was cut back by 5 bases and J by 4 bases. The germline V gene encodes CDR1 SSHAT and CDR2 FNYEAQ (reference sequence). CDR3 length: 15 residues. CDR3 DNA: TGTGCCAGCAGCCGGACTAGCGGGGGGGGAGAGACCCAGTACTTC. Translation: CASSRTSGGGETQYF.

This rearrangement joins TRBV29-1 to TRBJ2-7, with D unresolved. CDR1 and CDR2 (germline): SQVTM, ANQGSEA. This CDR3 spans 12 amino acids. V was cut by 4 bases and J by 0 bases, with 7 bases left in between. The CDR3 nucleotides are TGCAGCGTTGGCCAGGTCTCCTACGAGCAGTACTTC. Its protein product is CSVGQVSYEQYF.

The chain joins TRBV9 to TRBJ1-2; 12 positions match TRBD1. The CDR3 length is 15 residues. J lost 6 bases, V lost 3 bases, and 6 bases had no gene match. Germline V lookup: CDR1 SGDLS, CDR2 YYNGEE. In DNA form, the CDR3 reads TGTGCCAGCAGCGGAACCGGGACAGGGGGCGATGGCTACACCTTC. Amino acid sequence: CASSGTGTGGDGYTF.

The chain links TRBV6-5 to TRBJ2-1; no clear D. In germline, CDR1 is MNHEY, CDR2 SVGAGI. V lost 0 bases to trimming and J lost 3 bases, with 9 bases between them. The length of the CDR3 is 15 residues. The CDR3 protein is CASSYSAENYNEQFF. CDR3 coding DNA: TGTGCCAGCAGTTACTCGGCGGAAAACTACAATGAGCAGTTCTTC.

V is TRBV6-5 and J is TRBJ1-2; D uncertain. V gave up 0 bases and J gave up 8 bases, with 10 bases separating them. Germline V gene sequence: CDR1 MNHEY, CDR2 SVGAGI. The CDR3 has 13 amino acids. CDR3 protein: CASSYSSRWGYTF. The CDR3 nucleotides are TGTGCCAGCAGTTACTCGAGTCGGTGGGGCTACACCTTC.

The chain combines TRBV6-5 with TRBJ1-2; D not certain. V lost 0 bases, J lost 4 bases, and 6 bases lay in between. This CDR3 contains 13 residues. Germline-derived CDR1 and CDR2 are MNHEY and SVGAGI. The CDR3 DNA sequence: TGTGCCAGCAGTTACTCTCAGGTCTATGGCTACACCTTC. Amino acids: CASSYSQVYGYTF.

The gene calls are TRBV12-2 and TRBJ1-2; the D call of TRBD1 is as the table states it, not checked on the DNA. TRBV12-2 is a recognized pseudogene. The CDR3 spans 17 residues. CDR3 amino acids: CASRLLLRGPSIYGYTF. Here the CDR3 DNA reads TGTGCAAGTCGCTTATTACTCAGGGGGCCTTCGATCTATGGCTACACCTTC.

The rearrangement joins TRBV28 to TRBJ2-5; 7 positions match TRBD2. The CDR3 loop spans 15 amino acids. Per germline, CDR1 MDHEN and CDR2 SYDVKM. The trim removed 2 bases at V and 1 base at J, leaving 4 bases unmatched. This CDR3 is CASSLRGVLQETQYF. DNA for the CDR3: TGTGCCAGCAGTTTACGGGGGGTCCTCCAAGAGACCCAGTACTTC. Complete variable domain (other parts from reference TRBV28 and TRBJ2-5): DVKVTQSSRYLVKRTGEKVFLECVQDMDHENMFWYRQDPGLGLRLIYFSYDVKMKEKGDIPEGYSVSREKKERFSLILESASTNQTSMYLCASSLRGVLQETQYFGPGTRLLVL.

The chain is built from TRBV5-1 and TRBJ2-7, with a tentative D call TRBD2 (6 bases). CDR1 is SGHRS, CDR2 YFSETQ, per germline. The CDR3 extends over 13 amino acids. With 5 bases removed from V and 6 bases from J, the gap between germline ends came to 15 bases. Here the CDR3 reads CASSSTGVAEQYF. The DNA for the CDR3 is TGCGCCAGCAGTAGTACGGGAGTGGCCGAGCAGTACTTC.

The chain is built from TRBV4-1 and TRBJ2-7; 7 bases agree with TRBD1. Trimming removed 8 bases from V and 3 bases from J; junction bases left unmatched: 7. From germline, CDR1 is MGHRA and CDR2 YSYEKL. The length of the CDR3 is 13 residues. The CDR3 sequence is CASAPGQSYEQYF. For the CDR3, the DNA is TGCGCCAGCGCTCCGGGACAGAGCTACGAGCAGTACTTC.

This clone has only one observation. The rearrangement joins TRBV4-1 to TRBJ2-5, with TRBD2 identical over 7 bases. After removal of 5 bases from V and 3 bases from J, the junction contained 6 bases not matched to a gene. The CDR3 sequence is 14 residues long. CDR1 and CDR2 (germline): MGHRA, YSYEKL. The CDR3 spells CASSSSGTKETQYF. For the CDR3, the DNA is TGCGCCAGCAGCTCAAGCGGGACTAAAGAGACCCAGTACTTC.

The genes are TRBV4-3 and TRBJ2-7; D is perhaps TRBD2 (5 bases). Trimming took off 0 bases at V and 0 bases at J, with 12 bases between the two ends. In germline, CDR1 is LGHNA, CDR2 YSLEER. The CDR3 consists of 16 residues. DNA for the CDR3: TGCGCCAGCAGCCAAGAAGGAGGCCACCTCTCCTACGAGCAGTACTTC. This codes for CASSQEGGHLSYEQYF.

This clone appeared a single time. The rearrangement uses TRBV27 and TRBJ2-2; the match to TRBD2 covers 8 bases. CDR1 MNHEY and CDR2 SMNVEV come from the germline V gene (reference sequence). Trimming at V came to 5 bases and at J to 4 bases, leaving 0 bases not matched to a gene. The CDR3 runs to 13 residues. The CDR3 DNA is TGTGCCAGCAGTACTAGCGGCACCGGGGAGCTGTTTTTT. Its translation is CASSTSGTGELFF.

This clone was seen only once. J is TRBJ1-4 and V is TRBV6-5; perhaps TRBD1 as D (6 bases). V gave up 2 bases and J gave up 7 bases, with 14 bases separating them. CDR1 MNHEY and CDR2 SVGAGI come from the germline V gene. CDR3 length: 15 residues. DNA of the CDR3: TGTGCCAGCAGTTACCGGGGGGGGGCGCCTGAAAAACTGTTTTTT. Protein: CASSYRGGAPEKLFF.

V gene TRBV7-9 combines with J gene TRBJ2-1; D remains ambiguous. The CDR3 covers 14 residues. In germline, CDR1 is SEHNR, CDR2 FQNEAQ (reference sequence). The V end was cut by 6 bases, the J end by 2 bases, with 11 bases between. CDR3 sequence reads: CASRRGSAYNEQFF. The CDR3 nucleotides read TGTGCCAGCAGGAGAGGATCAGCCTACAATGAGCAGTTCTTC.

The rearrangement joins TRBV29-1 to TRBJ1-2, with D perhaps matching TRBD1 (6 bases). The germline V gene has CDR1 SQVTM and CDR2 ANQGSEA. Trimming removed 6 bases at V and 4 bases at J, with 18 bases between. CDR3 size: 14 residues. The CDR3 region is CSVGKQGSAYGYTF. The CDR3 bases are TGCAGCGTGGGGAAACAGGGCAGTGCCTATGGCTACACCTTC.

The chain joins TRBV21-1 to TRBJ2-3; the table's TRBD2 call for D was not verified on the DNA. TRBV21-1 is a documented pseudogene. The CDR3 is 19 amino acids. The CDR3 nucleotides read TGTGCCAGCAGCAGTAAGGAGGGACTAGCGGGAGACTGCACAGATACGCAGTATTTT. It codes for CASSSKEGLAGDCTDTQYF.